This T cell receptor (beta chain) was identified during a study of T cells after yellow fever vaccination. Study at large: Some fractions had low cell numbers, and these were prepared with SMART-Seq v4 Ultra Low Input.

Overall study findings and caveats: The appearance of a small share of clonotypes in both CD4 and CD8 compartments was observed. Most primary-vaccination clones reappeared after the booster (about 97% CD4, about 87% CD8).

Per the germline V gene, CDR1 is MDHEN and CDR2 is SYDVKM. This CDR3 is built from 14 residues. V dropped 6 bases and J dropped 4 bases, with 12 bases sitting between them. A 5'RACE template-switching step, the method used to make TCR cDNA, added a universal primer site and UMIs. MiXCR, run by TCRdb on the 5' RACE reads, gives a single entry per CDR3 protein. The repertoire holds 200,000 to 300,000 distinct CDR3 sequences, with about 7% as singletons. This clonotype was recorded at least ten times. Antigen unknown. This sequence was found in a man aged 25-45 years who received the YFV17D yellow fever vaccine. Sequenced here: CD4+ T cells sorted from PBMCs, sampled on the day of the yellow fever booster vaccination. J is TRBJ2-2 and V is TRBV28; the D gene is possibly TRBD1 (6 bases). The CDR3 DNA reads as TGTGCCAGCAGCCTTACAGGGATCACCGGGGAGCTGTTTTTT. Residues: CASSLTGITGELFF.